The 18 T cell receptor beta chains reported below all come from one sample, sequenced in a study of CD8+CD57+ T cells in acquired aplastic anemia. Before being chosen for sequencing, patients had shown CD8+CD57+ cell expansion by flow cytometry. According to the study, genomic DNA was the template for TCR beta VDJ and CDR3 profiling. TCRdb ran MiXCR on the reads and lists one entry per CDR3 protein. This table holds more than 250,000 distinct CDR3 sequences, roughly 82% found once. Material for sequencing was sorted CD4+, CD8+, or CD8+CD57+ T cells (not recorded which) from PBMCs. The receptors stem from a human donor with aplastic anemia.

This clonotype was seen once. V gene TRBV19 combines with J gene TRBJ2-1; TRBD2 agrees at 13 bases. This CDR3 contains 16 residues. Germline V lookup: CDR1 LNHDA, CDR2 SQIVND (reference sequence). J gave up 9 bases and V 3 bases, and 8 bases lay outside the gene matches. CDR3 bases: TGTGCCAGTAGTATCCATACTAGCGGGGGGGCCTTTGAGCAGTTCTTC. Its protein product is CASSIHTSGGAFEQFF.

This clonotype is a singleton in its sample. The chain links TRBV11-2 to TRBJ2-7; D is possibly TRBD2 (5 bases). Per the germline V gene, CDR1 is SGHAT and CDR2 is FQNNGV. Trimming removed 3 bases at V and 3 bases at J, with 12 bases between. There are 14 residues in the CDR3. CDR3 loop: CASSLSSTSYEQYF. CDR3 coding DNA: TGTGCCAGCAGCTTGAGTTCCACTAGCTACGAGCAGTACTTC.

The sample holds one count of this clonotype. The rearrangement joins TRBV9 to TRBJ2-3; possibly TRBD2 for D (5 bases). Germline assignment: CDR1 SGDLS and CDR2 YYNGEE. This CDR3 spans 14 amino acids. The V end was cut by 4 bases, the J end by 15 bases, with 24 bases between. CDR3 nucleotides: TGTGCCAGCAGCTTAGCGTCAGATCCGGAGACTTATTATTTT. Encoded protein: CASSLASDPETYYF.

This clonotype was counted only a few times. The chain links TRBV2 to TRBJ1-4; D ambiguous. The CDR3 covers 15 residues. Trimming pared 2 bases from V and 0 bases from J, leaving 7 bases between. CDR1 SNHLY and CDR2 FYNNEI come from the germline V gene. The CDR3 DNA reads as TGTGCCAGCAGTGAAACGGAGACAACTAATGAAAAACTGTTTTTT. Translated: CASSETETTNEKLFF.

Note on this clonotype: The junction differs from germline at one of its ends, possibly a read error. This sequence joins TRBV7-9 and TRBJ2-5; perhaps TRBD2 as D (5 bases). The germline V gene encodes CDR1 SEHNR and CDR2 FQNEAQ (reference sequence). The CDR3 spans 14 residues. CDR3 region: CATSCVCSGETQYF. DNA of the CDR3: TGTGCCACCAGCTGTGTATGCAGCGGAGAGACCCAGTACTTC.

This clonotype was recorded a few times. The CDR3 loop reads CASREGPDIQYF. DNA of the CDR3: TGCGCCAGCAGGGAGGGGCCTGACATTCAGTACTTC. The chain employs TRBV10-1 and TRBJ2-4, with D perhaps matching TRBD2 (6 bases). This CDR3 has 12 amino acids. V lost 6 bases, J lost 8 bases, and 11 bases lay in between. Germline CDR1 reads WNHNN; CDR2 reads SYGVQD (reference sequence).

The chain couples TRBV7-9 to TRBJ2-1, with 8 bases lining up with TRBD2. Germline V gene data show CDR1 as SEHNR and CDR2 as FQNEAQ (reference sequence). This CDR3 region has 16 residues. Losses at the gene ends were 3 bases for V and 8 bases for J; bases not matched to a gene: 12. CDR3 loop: CASSFQTGGVIDEQFF. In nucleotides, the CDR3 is TGTGCCAGCAGCTTTCAAACCGGGGGGGTGATCGATGAGCAGTTCTTC.

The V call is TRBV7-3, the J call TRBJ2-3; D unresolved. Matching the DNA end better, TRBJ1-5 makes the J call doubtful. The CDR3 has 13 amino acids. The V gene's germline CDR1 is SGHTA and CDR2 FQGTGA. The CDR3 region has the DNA TGTGCCAGCGCAAGAGAGGGCACCGCTATGCAGCATTTT. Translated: CASAREGTAMQHF.

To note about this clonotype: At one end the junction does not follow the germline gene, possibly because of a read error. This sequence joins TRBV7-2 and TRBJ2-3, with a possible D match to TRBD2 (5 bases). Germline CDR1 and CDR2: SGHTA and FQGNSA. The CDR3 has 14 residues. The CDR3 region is CASSLAAGRGNTYF. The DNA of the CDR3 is TGTGCCAGCAGCTTGGCGGCGGGTCGCGGCAACACGTACTTT.

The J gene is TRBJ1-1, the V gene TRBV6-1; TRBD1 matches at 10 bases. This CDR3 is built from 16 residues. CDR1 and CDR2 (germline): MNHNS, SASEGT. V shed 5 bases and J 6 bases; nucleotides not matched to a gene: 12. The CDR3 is CASSPGGDRGDPEAFF. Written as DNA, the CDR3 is TGTGCCAGCAGTCCGGGTGGGGACAGGGGTGATCCTGAAGCTTTCTTT.

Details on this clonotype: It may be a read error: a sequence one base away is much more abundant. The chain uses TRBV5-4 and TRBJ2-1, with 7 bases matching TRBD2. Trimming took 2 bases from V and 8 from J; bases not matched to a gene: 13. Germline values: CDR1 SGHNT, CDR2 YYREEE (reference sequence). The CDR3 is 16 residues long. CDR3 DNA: TGTGCCAGCAGCTTTACTAGCGCAAACGGTCAGGATGAGCAGTTCTTC. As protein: CASSFTSANGQDEQFF.

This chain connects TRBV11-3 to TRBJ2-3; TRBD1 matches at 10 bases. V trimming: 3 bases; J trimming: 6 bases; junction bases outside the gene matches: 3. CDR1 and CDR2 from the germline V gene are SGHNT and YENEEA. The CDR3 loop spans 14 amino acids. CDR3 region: CASSLGQGTDTQYF. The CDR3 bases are TGTGCCAGCAGCTTGGGACAGGGGACCGATACGCAGTATTTT.

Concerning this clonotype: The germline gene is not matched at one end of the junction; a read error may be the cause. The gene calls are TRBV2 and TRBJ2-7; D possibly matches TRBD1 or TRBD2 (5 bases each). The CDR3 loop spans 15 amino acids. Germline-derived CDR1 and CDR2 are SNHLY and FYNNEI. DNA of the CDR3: TGTGCCAGCGGGGACGGAGCGAGGGCATCGCACGAGCATTACTTC. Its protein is CASGDGARASHEHYF.

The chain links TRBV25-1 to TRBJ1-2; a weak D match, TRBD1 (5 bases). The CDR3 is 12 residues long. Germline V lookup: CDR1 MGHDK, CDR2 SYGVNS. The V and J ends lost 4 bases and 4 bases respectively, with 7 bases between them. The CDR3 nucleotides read TGTGCCAGCAGTGGGACAACCTATGGCTACACCTTC. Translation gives CASSGTTYGYTF.

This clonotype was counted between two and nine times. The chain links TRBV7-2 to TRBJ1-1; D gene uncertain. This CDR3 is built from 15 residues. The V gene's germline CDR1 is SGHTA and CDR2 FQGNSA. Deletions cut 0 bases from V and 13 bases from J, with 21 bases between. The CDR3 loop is CASSLARSPDTQYFF. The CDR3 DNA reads TGTGCCAGCAGCTTAGCGCGGAGTCCCGATACTCAGTATTTCTTT.

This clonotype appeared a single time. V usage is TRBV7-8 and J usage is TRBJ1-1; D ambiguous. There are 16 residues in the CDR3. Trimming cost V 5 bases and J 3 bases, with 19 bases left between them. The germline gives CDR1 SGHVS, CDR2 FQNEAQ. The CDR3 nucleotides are TGTGCCAGCAGCAGTACGGTCGCCCCGGGGTACACTGAAGCTTTCTTT. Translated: CASSSTVAPGYTEAFF.

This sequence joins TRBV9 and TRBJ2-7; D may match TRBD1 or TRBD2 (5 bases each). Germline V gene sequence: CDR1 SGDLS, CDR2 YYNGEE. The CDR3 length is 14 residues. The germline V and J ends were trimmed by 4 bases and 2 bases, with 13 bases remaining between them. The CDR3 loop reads CASSQEQGPYEQYF. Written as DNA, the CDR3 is TGTGCCAGCAGCCAAGAGCAGGGACCCTACGAGCAGTACTTC.

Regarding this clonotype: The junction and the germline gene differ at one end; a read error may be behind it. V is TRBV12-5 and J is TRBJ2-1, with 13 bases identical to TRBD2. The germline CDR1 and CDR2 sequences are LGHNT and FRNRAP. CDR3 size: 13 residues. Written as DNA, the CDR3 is TGTGCTAGTACGGGGGGACTAGCGGGAAGTCTGTCCTTC. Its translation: CASTGGLAGSLSF.